This entry lists 26 T cell receptor beta chains sequenced from one sample in a study of T-cell reconstitution after alpha-beta-depleted transplantation in children. Researchers prepared the TCRbeta library using unique molecular identifiers, the study reports. In TCRdb, the PCR reads were re-called with MiXCR into one record per CDR3 protein. This table has hundreds of thousands of distinct CDR3 sequences, around 14% appearing once. The sequences come from PBMCs, collected before TCRalphabeta/CD19-depleted stem cell transplant. These receptors were collected from a girl between 2 and 10 years old with congenital amegakaryocytic thrombocytopenia, due to receive a stem cell transplant.

There are many counts of this clonotype. The J gene is TRBJ1-1, the V gene TRBV29-1; the D gene is possibly TRBD1 (5 bases). Trimming took off 0 bases at V and 6 bases at J, with 11 bases between the two ends. Germline V gene sequence: CDR1 SQVTM, CDR2 ANQGSEA. CDR3 size: 13 residues. DNA of the CDR3: TGCAGCGTTGAAGAATCTGGGGCGTCTGAAGCTTTCTTT. Translated: CSVEESGASEAFF.

This clonotype was observed at least ten times. The chain has TRBV5-1 and TRBJ2-6; weak D call: TRBD1 (5 bases). CDR1 and CDR2 from the germline V gene are SGHRS and YFSETQ. V lost 1 base to trimming and J lost 4 bases, with 9 bases between them. This CDR3 is 15 amino acids long. In DNA, the CDR3 is TGCGCCAGCAGCTTGACAGGTTACGGGGCCAACGTCCTGACTTTC. The encoded protein is CASSLTGYGANVLTF.

This clonotype was seen many times. The chain couples TRBV24-1 to TRBJ2-1, with TRBD2 matching 7 bases. CDR1 is KGHDR, CDR2 SFDVKD, per germline. The CDR3 sequence is 14 residues long. The V gene end was trimmed by 9 bases and the J gene end by 10 bases; junction bases not matched to a gene: 14. The CDR3 DNA reads as TGTGCCACCGGCCAGGCGGGAGTGGTTGGGGAGCAGTTCTTC. Its protein is CATGQAGVVGEQFF.

There are many counts of this clonotype. The chain couples TRBV7-9 to TRBJ2-2, with TRBD2 identical over 7 bases. The germline CDR1 and CDR2 sequences are SEHNR and FQNEAQ (reference sequence). V gave up 3 bases and J gave up 4 bases; unmatched junction bases: 5. The CDR3 length is 15 residues. The CDR3 is CASSLTGTTTGELFF. The CDR3 nucleotides are TGTGCCAGCAGCTTGACCGGGACTACCACCGGGGAGCTGTTTTTT.

This chain connects TRBV20-1 to TRBJ2-3, with D possibly matching TRBD2 (6 bases). The ends were cut back, 2 bases at V and 2 bases at J, with 14 bases in the middle. The germline V gene has CDR1 DFQATT and CDR2 SNEGSKA (reference sequence). This CDR3 region has 15 residues. The CDR3 reads CSARRLAYPTDTQYF. The CDR3, as DNA: TGCAGTGCTAGAAGGCTAGCGTACCCCACAGATACGCAGTATTTT.

This clonotype was observed many times. J is TRBJ2-1 and V is TRBV20-1; 10 bases are shared with TRBD2. V was pared by 7 bases and J by 7 bases, with 7 bases of the junction left unmatched. CDR3 length equals 13 residues. Germline CDR1 reads DFQATT; CDR2 reads SNEGSKA (reference sequence). The CDR3, as DNA: TGCAGTGGTCAGCGGGAGGGTATGAATGAGCAGTTCTTC. Its translation: CSGQREGMNEQFF.

This clonotype came up a few times. V gene TRBV14 combines with J gene TRBJ2-5; D ambiguous. The CDR3 contains 15 residues. Germline lookup yields CDR1 SGHDN and CDR2 FVKESK. V lost 1 base and J lost 1, with 10 bases in between. The CDR3 nucleotides are TGTGCCAGCAGCCAAGTAAACTTCGCCCAAGAGACCCAGTACTTC. Protein: CASSQVNFAQETQYF.

Ten or more counts support this clonotype. This sequence joins TRBV20-1 and TRBJ2-7, with D maybe TRBD2 (5 bases). The CDR3 extends over 13 amino acids. Per germline, CDR1 DFQATT and CDR2 SNEGSKA (reference sequence). Trimming shortened V by 3 bases and J by 7 bases, and 16 bases separated the two germline ends. The CDR3 is CSASSEASSEQYF. The CDR3 nucleotides are TGCAGTGCTAGCTCGGAGGCCTCATCGGAGCAGTACTTC.

This clonotype was counted at least ten times. CDR3: CASSFLTGTSGRALSEQYF. CDR3 coding DNA: TGTGCCAGCAGTTTCCTCACTGGGACTAGCGGGAGGGCCCTCTCCGAGCAGTACTTC. V usage is TRBV27 and J usage is TRBJ2-7; 16 bases align to TRBD2. Looked up from germline, CDR1 is MNHEY and CDR2 is SMNVEV (reference sequence). Trimming cost V 3 bases and J 6 bases; bases outside gene matches: 14. This CDR3 is 19 amino acids long.

The gene calls are TRBV5-1 and TRBJ2-7, with 8 bases that match TRBD1. Losses at the gene ends were 5 bases for V and 3 bases for J; bases not matched to a gene: 7. The CDR3 sequence is 14 residues long. Germline V lookup: CDR1 SGHRS, CDR2 YFSETQ. For the CDR3, the DNA is TGCGCCAGCAGTTGGGGACAGGTCCTCTACGAGCAGTACTTC. Translation gives CASSWGQVLYEQYF.

This clonotype was seen many times. V usage is TRBV12-3 or TRBV12-4 and J usage is TRBJ1-2; TRBD1 matches 10 bases. This CDR3 spans 14 amino acids. With V trimmed by 4 bases and J by 5 bases, 4 bases remained unmatched. CDR3 bases: TGTGCCAGCAGTTCACGGGACAGGGGTTATGGCTACACCTTC. It yields the protein CASSSRDRGYGYTF.

This clonotype was observed many times. The chain is built from TRBV20-1 and TRBJ2-3, with TRBD2 matching over 8 bases. The CDR3 contains 14 residues. With 3 bases clipped from V and 4 bases from J, the junction kept 6 bases outside the gene matches. The germline V gene has CDR1 DFQATT and CDR2 SNEGSKA (reference sequence). CDR3 sequence (DNA): TGCAGTGCTAGTTCACTAGCGGAGGCAGATACGCAGTATTTT. Translation gives CSASSLAEADTQYF.

This clonotype has more than one count but fewer than ten. The V and J genes are TRBV11-1 and TRBJ2-1; 12 bases line up with TRBD2. With 5 bases clipped from V and 8 bases from J, the junction kept 16 bases outside the gene matches. The CDR3 length is 18 residues. Germline CDR1 and CDR2: SGHAT and FQDESV (reference sequence). This CDR3 is CASSGGLAGLRRVDEQFF. The CDR3, as DNA: TGTGCCAGCAGCGGCGGACTAGCGGGACTCCGGAGGGTCGATGAGCAGTTCTTC.

There are a few counts of this clonotype. The chain is built from TRBV20-1 and TRBJ2-5; D assignment may be TRBD1 or TRBD2 (5 bases each). This CDR3 has 13 amino acids. Germline V lookup: CDR1 DFQATT, CDR2 SNEGSKA (reference sequence). Trimming left V 1 base short and J 1 base short, with 7 bases between. CDR3: CSARVGTQETQYF. For the CDR3, the DNA is TGCAGTGCTAGAGTCGGGACCCAAGAGACCCAGTACTTC.

The J gene is TRBJ2-7, the V gene TRBV3-1, with D perhaps matching TRBD1 (6 bases). This CDR3 is built from 15 residues. Germline CDR1 reads LGHDT; CDR2 reads YNNKEL (reference sequence). V was pared by 4 bases and J by 3 bases, with 16 bases between. The CDR3 protein is CASSPEATGFYEQYF. CDR3 bases: TGTGCCAGCAGCCCCGAAGCCACAGGGTTCTACGAGCAGTACTTC.

Many counts were recorded for this clonotype. The genes are TRBV16 and TRBJ1-2; D gene ambiguous. V dropped 6 bases and J dropped 3 bases, with 11 bases sitting between them. The germline gives CDR1 KGHSY, CDR2 FQNENV. The CDR3 sequence is 13 residues long. CDR3 coding DNA: TGTGCCAGCAGTTTACGAGTTGACTATGGCTACACCTTC. Protein sequence: CASSLRVDYGYTF.

This clonotype was seen a few times. This chain uses TRBV15 with TRBJ2-7; D uncertain. The CDR3 is made up of 16 amino acids. CDR1 and CDR2 (germline): LNHNV, YYDKDF (reference sequence). V was cut by 0 bases and J by 3 bases, with 15 bases left in between. CDR3 coding DNA: TGTGCCACCAGCAGAGAAGAAGTAGGAAGGATCTACGAGCAGTACTTC. Its translation: CATSREEVGRIYEQYF.

The chain carries TRBV20-1 and TRBJ2-7, with D unclear. CDR3 length: 12 amino acids. V lost 5 bases to trimming and J lost 2 bases, with 10 bases between them. The germline V gene has CDR1 DFQATT and CDR2 SNEGSKA (reference sequence). CDR3 protein: CSAHSPAYEQYF. The CDR3 nucleotides are TGCAGTGCTCATTCGCCGGCCTACGAGCAGTACTTC.

V gene TRBV6-1 combines with J gene TRBJ2-7; 7 positions agree with TRBD1. Trimming cost V 8 bases and J 1 base; bases outside gene matches: 5. CDR3 length: 13 residues. CDR1 and CDR2 from the germline V gene are MNHNS and SASEGT. CDR3 in amino acids: CASCRDSSYEQYF. The CDR3 coding sequence is TGTGCCAGCTGCCGGGACAGTTCCTACGAGCAGTACTTC.

This clonotype has only a few counts. V usage is TRBV7-3 and J usage is TRBJ2-1; 11 bases align to TRBD2. Trimming cost V 4 bases and J 9 bases; bases outside gene matches: 2. The CDR3 sequence is 13 residues long. Germline V gives CDR1 SGHTA, CDR2 FQGTGA. In DNA form, the CDR3 reads TGTGCCAGCAGCTCGGGACTAGCGGCTGAGCAGTTCTTC. It yields the protein CASSSGLAAEQFF.

This clonotype occurred many times. This chain's CDR3 is CAGSSGRTDTQYF. CDR3 bases: TGTGCCGGATCTAGCGGGCGCACAGATACGCAGTATTTT. The V and J genes are TRBV6-1 and TRBJ2-3, with 8 bases lining up with TRBD2. Trimming at V came to 11 bases and at J to 1 base, leaving 5 bases not matched to a gene. Germline V gene sequence: CDR1 MNHNS, CDR2 SASEGT. The CDR3 has 13 amino acids.

The J gene is TRBJ2-7, the V gene TRBV12-3 or TRBV12-4, with TRBD2 matching over 10 bases. CDR3 length: 15 amino acids. The ends lost 5 bases at V and 1 base at J; junction bases unmatched: 5. The CDR3 bases are TGTGCCAGCAGTCCCCTTAGCGGGGGGTCCTACGAGCAGTACTTC. Translation gives CASSPLSGGSYEQYF.

This clonotype was counted only a few times. The chain couples TRBV10-3 to TRBJ2-5; the D gene is possibly TRBD2 (6 bases). V dropped 3 bases and J dropped 5 bases, with 13 bases sitting between them. The CDR3 contains 14 residues. Germline loops: CDR1 ENHRY, CDR2 SYGVKD. The CDR3: CAISDPGEEETQYF. The DNA for the CDR3 is TGTGCCATCAGTGACCCTGGGGAGGAGGAGACCCAGTACTTC.

The chain uses TRBV19 and TRBJ1-5, with TRBD1 matching 11 bases. The trim removed 5 bases at V and 6 bases at J, leaving 6 bases unmatched. The germline V gene has CDR1 LNHDA and CDR2 SQIVND (reference sequence). This CDR3 is built from 15 residues. CDR3 residues: CASSHRDRGGQPQHF. CDR3 coding DNA: TGTGCCAGTAGTCACCGGGACAGGGGGGGTCAGCCCCAGCATTTT.

This clonotype was seen just once. A much larger clone lies a single base off, so this may be a read error. The gene calls are TRBV12-3 or TRBV12-4 and TRBJ2-1; D may be TRBD1 or TRBD2 (6 bases each). The CDR3 loop spans 17 amino acids. The CDR3 protein is CASSSGAGHPSYNEQSF. In DNA form, the CDR3 reads TGTGCCAGCAGTTCTGGGGCGGGACACCCTTCCTACAATGAGCAGTCCTTC.

This clonotype was counted between two and nine times. The rearrangement links TRBV5-1 to TRBJ2-7, with D perhaps assigned TRBD1 or TRBD2 (5 bases each). V was cut by 1 base and J by 0 bases, with 11 bases left in between. The CDR3 is 15 residues long. CDR1 is SGHRS, CDR2 YFSETQ, per germline. This CDR3 reads CASSLFGTDSYEQYF. The CDR3 DNA reads TGCGCCAGCAGCTTGTTTGGGACGGACTCCTACGAGCAGTACTTC. The full variable domain, completed using reference TRBV5-1 and TRBJ2-7, is KAGVTQTPRYLIKTRGQQVTLSCSPISGHRSVSWYQQTPGQGLQFLFEYFSETQRNKGNFPGRFSGRQFSNSRSEMNVSTLELGDSALYLCASSLFGTDSYEQYFGPGTRLTVT.